A selection of T cell receptor beta chains follows, all from one sample in a study of T cells in localized non-small cell lung cancer. Generated by immunoSEQ multiplex PCR, the TCRdb table keeps only in-frame clones and is missing some. The sample holds about 56,000 clones, approximately 90% seen once. The sequencing used peripheral blood, collected before any cancer treatment. These receptors were taken from a woman between 35 and 75 years old with stage I lung adenocarcinoma. Both conserved end residues are part of each CDR3. Each record gives: CDR3 protein, CDR3 DNA, clone size, V gene, D gene, J gene. The D gene is left open where the match is weak. Not all rows give a size; the values are once, few, many and, for expanded clones, a class.

CDR3aa: CASSSGGEQYF; CDR3nt: TGTGCCAGCAGCTCTGGGGGTGAGCAGTACTTC; abundance: .; v_gene: TRBV7-2; d_gene: .; j_gene: TRBJ2-7
CDR3aa: CASSQDWGQDNYGYTF; CDR3nt: TGCGCCAGCAGCCAAGACTGGGGTCAAGATAACTATGGCTACACCTTC; abundance: .; v_gene: TRBV4-1; d_gene: .; j_gene: TRBJ1-2
CDR3aa: CASGSDGSGYTF; CDR3nt: TGTGCTAGTGGCTCCGACGGCTCTGGCTACACCTTC; abundance: .; v_gene: TRBV12-5; d_gene: .; j_gene: TRBJ1-2
CDR3aa: CASSVGPSSDGYTF; CDR3nt: TGTGCCAGCAGCGTTGGGCCTTCAAGCGATGGCTACACCTTC; abundance: .; v_gene: TRBV9; d_gene: .; j_gene: TRBJ1-2
CDR3aa: CASSLDGNGEQYF; CDR3nt: TGTGCCAGCAGCTTGGACGGGAATGGCGAGCAGTACTTC; abundance: .; v_gene: TRBV6-4; d_gene: .; j_gene: TRBJ2-7
CDR3aa: CASSYTGYNEQYF; CDR3nt: TGTGCCAGCAGTTACACAGGGTACAACGAGCAGTACTTC; abundance: .; v_gene: TRBV6-5; d_gene: .; j_gene: TRBJ2-7
CDR3aa: CASQKYQETQYF; CDR3nt: TGTGCCAGCCAGAAGTACCAAGAGACCCAGTACTTC; abundance: .; v_gene: TRBV6-1; d_gene: .; j_gene: TRBJ2-5
CDR3aa: CASDRGLEQYF; CDR3nt: TGTGCCAGCGACCGGGGACTCGAGCAGTACTTC; abundance: .; v_gene: TRBV6-1; d_gene: .; j_gene: TRBJ2-7
CDR3aa: CASSDEGEYTEAFF; CDR3nt: TGTGCCAGCAGTGACGAGGGAGAATACACTGAAGCTTTCTTT; abundance: few; v_gene: TRBV6-1; d_gene: .; j_gene: TRBJ1-1
CDR3aa: CASSQDSRPDTQYF; CDR3nt: TGCGCCAGCAGCCAAGACTCTCGGCCAGATACGCAGTATTTT; abundance: .; v_gene: TRBV4-3; d_gene: .; j_gene: TRBJ2-3
CDR3aa: CASSFFLLDPNQGIHEKLFF; CDR3nt: TGTGCCAGCAGCTTTTTCCTTTTGGACCCGAACCAGGGAATTCATGAAAAACTGTTTTTT; abundance: .; v_gene: TRBV13; d_gene: .; j_gene: TRBJ1-4
CDR3aa: CASSRDSSSYEQYF; CDR3nt: TGCGCCAGCAGCCGGGACAGCAGCTCCTACGAGCAGTACTTC; abundance: .; v_gene: TRBV4-3; d_gene: TRBD1; j_gene: TRBJ2-7
CDR3aa: CASSSEARGTDTQYF; CDR3nt: TGTGCCAGCAGCTCGGAAGCGAGGGGCACAGATACGCAGTATTTT; abundance: .; v_gene: TRBV11-2; d_gene: .; j_gene: TRBJ2-3
CDR3aa: CASSLTGANVLTF; CDR3nt: TGTGCCAGCAGTTTAACTGGGGCCAACGTCCTGACTTTC; abundance: .; v_gene: TRBV27; d_gene: .; j_gene: TRBJ2-6
CDR3aa: CASSQEGGNNSPLHF; CDR3nt: TGCGCCAGCAGCCAAGAAGGAGGAAATAATTCACCCCTCCACTTT; abundance: .; v_gene: TRBV4-3; d_gene: .; j_gene: TRBJ1-6
CDR3aa: CASSWDPLIATGELFF; CDR3nt: TGTGCCAGCTCATGGGACCCCCTCATAGCCACCGGGGAGCTGTTTTTT; abundance: .; v_gene: TRBV18; d_gene: .; j_gene: TRBJ2-2
CDR3aa: CASSSLAGGPLETQYF; CDR3nt: TGTGCCAGCAGCTCTTTAGCGGGGGGGCCATTGGAGACCCAGTACTTC; abundance: once; v_gene: TRBV5-8; d_gene: TRBD2; j_gene: TRBJ2-5
CDR3aa: CASSPPTGVHYGYTF; CDR3nt: TGTGCCAGCAGCCCCCCCACAGGGGTGCACTATGGCTACACCTTC; abundance: .; v_gene: TRBV5-5; d_gene: TRBD1; j_gene: TRBJ1-2
CDR3aa: CATSRPGNTEAFF; CDR3nt: TGTGCCACCAGCAGGCCCGGGAACACTGAAGCTTTCTTT; abundance: .; v_gene: TRBV15; d_gene: .; j_gene: TRBJ1-1
CDR3aa: CASSPLVYGTEAFF; CDR3nt: TGTGCCAGCAGCCCGTTGGTCTATGGCACTGAAGCTTTCTTT; abundance: .; v_gene: TRBV14; d_gene: .; j_gene: TRBJ1-1
CDR3aa: CASVDTFFSGNTIYF; CDR3nt: TGTGCCAGTGTGGACACTTTTTTCTCTGGAAACACCATATATTTT; abundance: .; v_gene: TRBV19; d_gene: .; j_gene: TRBJ1-3
CDR3aa: CASSEGGGRNSPLHF; CDR3nt: TGTGCCAGCAGTGAAGGGGGCGGTCGTAATTCACCCCTCCACTTT; abundance: .; v_gene: TRBV6-1; d_gene: .; j_gene: TRBJ1-6